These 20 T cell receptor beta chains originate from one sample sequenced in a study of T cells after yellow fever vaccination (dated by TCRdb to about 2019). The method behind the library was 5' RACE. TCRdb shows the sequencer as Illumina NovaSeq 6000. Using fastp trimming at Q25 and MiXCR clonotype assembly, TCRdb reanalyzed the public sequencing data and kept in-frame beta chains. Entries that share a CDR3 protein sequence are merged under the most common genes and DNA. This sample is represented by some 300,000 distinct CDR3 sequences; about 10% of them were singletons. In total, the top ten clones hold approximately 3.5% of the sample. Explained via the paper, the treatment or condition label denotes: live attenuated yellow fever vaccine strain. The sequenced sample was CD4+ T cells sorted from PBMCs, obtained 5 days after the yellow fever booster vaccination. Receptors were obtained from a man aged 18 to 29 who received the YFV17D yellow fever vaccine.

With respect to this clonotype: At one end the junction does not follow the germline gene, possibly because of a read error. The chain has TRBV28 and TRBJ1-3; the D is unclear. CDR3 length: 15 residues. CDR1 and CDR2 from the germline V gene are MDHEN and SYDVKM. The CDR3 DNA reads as TGTGCCAGCAGGAACACAGTTTACCTCGGAAACACCTTATATTTT. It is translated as CASRNTVYLGNTLYF.

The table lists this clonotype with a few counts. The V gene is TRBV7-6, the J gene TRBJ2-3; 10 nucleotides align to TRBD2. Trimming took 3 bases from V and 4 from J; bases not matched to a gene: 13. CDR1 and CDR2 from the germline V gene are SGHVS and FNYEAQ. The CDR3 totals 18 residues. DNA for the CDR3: TGTGCCAGCAGCTTTCTGAGCGGGGGGGCCTTTGTTCCAGATACGCAGTATTTT. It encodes CASSFLSGGAFVPDTQYF.

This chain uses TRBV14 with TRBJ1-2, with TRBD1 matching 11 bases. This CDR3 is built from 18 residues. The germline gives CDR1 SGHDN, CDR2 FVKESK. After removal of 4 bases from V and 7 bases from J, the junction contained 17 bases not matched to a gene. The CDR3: CASSRTGTGGMGSSGYTF. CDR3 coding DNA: TGTGCCAGCAGCCGTACCGGGACAGGGGGAATGGGTTCTAGTGGCTACACCTTC.

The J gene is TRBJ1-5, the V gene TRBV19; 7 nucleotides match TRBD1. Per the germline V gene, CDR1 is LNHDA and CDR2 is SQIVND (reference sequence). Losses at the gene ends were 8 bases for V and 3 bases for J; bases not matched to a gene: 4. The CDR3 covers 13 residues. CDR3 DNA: TGTGCCAGTGAACAGGGGAACAATCAGCCCCAGCATTTT. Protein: CASEQGNNQPQHF.

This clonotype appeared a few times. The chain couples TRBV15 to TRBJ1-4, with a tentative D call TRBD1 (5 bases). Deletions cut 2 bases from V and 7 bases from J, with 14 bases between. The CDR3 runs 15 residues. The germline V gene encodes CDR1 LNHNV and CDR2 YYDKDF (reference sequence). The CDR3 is CATSRPLSGTEKLFF. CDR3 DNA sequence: TGTGCCACCAGCAGACCCCTATCGGGGACTGAAAAACTGTTTTTT.

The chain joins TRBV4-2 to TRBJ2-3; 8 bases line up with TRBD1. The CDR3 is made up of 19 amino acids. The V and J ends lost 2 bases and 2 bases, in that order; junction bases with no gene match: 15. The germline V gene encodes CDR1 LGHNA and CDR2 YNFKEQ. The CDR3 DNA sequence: TGTGCCAGCAGCCAAAGAACGGAAACGGACAGGGAACCCACAGATACGCAGTATTTT. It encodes CASSQRTETDREPTDTQYF.

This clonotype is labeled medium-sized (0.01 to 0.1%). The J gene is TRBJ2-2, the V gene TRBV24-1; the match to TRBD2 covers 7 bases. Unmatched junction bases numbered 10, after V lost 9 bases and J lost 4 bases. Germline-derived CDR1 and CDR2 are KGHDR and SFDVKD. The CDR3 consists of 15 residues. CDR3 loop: CATAPYGGITGELFF. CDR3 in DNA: TGTGCCACCGCGCCCTACGGGGGGATCACCGGGGAGCTGTTTTTT.

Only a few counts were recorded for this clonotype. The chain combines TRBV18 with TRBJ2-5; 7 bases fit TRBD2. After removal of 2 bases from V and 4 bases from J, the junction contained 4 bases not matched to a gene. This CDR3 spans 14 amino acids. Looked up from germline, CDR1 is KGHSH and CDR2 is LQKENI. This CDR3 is CASSPFRGVETQYF. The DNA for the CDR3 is TGTGCCAGCTCACCATTTCGGGGGGTAGAGACCCAGTACTTC. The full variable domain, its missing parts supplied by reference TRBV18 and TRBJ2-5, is NAGVMQNPRHLVRRRGQEARLRCSPMKGHSHVYWYRQLPEEGLKFMVYLQKENIIDESGMPKERFSAEFPKEGPSILRIQQVVRGDSAAYFCASSPFRGVETQYFGPGTRLLVL.

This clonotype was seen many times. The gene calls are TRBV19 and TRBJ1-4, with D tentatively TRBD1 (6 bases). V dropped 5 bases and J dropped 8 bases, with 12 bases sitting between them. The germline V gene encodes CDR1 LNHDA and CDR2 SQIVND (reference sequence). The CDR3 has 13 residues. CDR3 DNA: TGTGCCAGTAGTCGGCAGGGGAGGGAAAAACTGTTTTTT. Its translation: CASSRQGREKLFF.

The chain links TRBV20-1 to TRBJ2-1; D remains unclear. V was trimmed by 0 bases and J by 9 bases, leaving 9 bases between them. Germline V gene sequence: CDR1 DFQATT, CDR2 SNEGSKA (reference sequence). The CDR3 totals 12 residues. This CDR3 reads CSARDSLTEQFF. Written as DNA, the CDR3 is TGCAGTGCTAGAGATTCCCTTACTGAGCAGTTCTTC.

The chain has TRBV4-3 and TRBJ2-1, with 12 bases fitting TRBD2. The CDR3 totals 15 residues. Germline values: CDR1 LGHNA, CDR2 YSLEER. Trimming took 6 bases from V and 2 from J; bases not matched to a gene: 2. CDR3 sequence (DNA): TGCGCCAGCAGTGGGACTAGCGGGCCCTACAATGAGCAGTTCTTC. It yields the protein CASSGTSGPYNEQFF.

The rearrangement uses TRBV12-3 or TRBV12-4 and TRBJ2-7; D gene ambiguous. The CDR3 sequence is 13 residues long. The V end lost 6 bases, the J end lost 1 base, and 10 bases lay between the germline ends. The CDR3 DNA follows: TGTGCCAGCAGCGGACGGAGATCCTACGAGCAGTACTTC. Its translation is CASSGRRSYEQYF.

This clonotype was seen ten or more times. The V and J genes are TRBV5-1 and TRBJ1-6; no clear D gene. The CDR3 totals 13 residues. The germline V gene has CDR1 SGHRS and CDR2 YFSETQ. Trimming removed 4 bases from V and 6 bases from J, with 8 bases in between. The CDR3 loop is CASSVTANSPLHF. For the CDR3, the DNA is TGCGCCAGCAGCGTTACAGCTAATTCACCCCTCCACTTT.

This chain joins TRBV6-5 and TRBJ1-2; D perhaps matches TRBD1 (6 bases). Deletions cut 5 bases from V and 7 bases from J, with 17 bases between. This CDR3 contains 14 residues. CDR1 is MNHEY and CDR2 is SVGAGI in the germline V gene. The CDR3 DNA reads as TGTGCCAGCAGTGCTCCCGGGGGGGCTGGTGGCTACACCTTC. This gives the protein CASSAPGGAGGYTF.

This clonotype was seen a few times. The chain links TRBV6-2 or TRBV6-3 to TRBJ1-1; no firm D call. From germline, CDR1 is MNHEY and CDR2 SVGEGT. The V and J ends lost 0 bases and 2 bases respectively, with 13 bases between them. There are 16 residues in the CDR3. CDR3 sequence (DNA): TGTGCCAGCAGTTACTCGACATCGGAGAGAAACACTGAAGCTTTCTTT. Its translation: CASSYSTSERNTEAFF.

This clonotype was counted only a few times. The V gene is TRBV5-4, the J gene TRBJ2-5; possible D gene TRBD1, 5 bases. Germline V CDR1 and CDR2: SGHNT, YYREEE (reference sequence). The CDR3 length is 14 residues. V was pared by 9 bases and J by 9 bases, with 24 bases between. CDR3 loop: CATRRWGGAGAQYF. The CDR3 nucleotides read TGTGCCACACGCAGGTGGGGCGGCGCTGGGGCCCAGTACTTC.

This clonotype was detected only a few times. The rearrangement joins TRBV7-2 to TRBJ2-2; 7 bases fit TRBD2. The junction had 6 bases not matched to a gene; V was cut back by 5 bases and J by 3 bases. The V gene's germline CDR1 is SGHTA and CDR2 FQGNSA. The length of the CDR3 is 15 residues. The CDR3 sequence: CASSTGRGDTGELFF. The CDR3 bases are TGTGCCAGCAGCACGGGACGGGGGGACACCGGGGAGCTGTTTTTT.

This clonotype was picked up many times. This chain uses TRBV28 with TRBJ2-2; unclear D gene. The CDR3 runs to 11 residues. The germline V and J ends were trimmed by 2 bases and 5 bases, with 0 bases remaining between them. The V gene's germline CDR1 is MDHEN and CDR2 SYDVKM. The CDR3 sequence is CASSLTGELFF. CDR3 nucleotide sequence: TGTGCCAGCAGTTTAACCGGGGAGCTGTTTTTT.

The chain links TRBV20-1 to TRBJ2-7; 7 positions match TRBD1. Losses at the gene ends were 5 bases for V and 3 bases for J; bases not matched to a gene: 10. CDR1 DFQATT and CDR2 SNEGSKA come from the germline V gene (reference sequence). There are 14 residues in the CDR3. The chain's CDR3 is CSALIGTAFYEQYF. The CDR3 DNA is TGCAGTGCTCTTATCGGGACAGCCTTCTACGAGCAGTACTTC.

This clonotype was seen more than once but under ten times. CDR3 DNA sequence: TGTGCCAGCAGCGACTGGGGCCGTGGGGCCAACGTCCTGACTTTC. Protein: CASSDWGRGANVLTF. The chain is built from TRBV6-2 or TRBV6-3 and TRBJ2-6; D perhaps matches TRBD1 (5 bases). Germline V lookup: CDR1 MNHEY, CDR2 SVGEGT. V lost 6 bases and J lost 3, with 12 bases in between. This CDR3 comprises 15 residues.